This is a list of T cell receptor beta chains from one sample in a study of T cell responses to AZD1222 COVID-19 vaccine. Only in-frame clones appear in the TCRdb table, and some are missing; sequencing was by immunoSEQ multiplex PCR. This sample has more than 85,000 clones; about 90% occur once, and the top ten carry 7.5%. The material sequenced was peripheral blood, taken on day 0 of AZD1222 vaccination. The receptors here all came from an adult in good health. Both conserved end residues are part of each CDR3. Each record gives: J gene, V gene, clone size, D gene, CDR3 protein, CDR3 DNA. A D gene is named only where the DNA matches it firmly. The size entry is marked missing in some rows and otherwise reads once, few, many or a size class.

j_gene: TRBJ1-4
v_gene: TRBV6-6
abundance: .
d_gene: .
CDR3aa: CASSYPGRGSNEKLFF
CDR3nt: TGTGCCAGCAGTTATCCCGGAAGGGGGTCTAATGAAAAACTGTTTTTT

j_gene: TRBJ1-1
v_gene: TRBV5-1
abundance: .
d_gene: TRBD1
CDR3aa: CASSLGGGMNTEAFF
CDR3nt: TGCGCCAGCAGCTTGGGAGGGGGCATGAACACTGAAGCTTTCTTT

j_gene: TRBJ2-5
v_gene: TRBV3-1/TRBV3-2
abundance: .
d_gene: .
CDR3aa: CASSHLGGRETQYF
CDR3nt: TGTGCCAGCAGCCATCTCGGAGGCCGAGAGACCCAGTACTTC

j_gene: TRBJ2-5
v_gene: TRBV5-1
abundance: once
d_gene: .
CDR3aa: CASSREDGPVETQYF
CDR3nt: TGCGCCAGCAGTAGGGAGGATGGGCCTGTGGAGACCCAGTACTTC

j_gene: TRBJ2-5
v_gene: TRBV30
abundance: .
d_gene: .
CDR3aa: CAWNAGQETQYF
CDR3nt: TGTGCCTGGAATGCAGGGCAAGAGACCCAGTACTTC

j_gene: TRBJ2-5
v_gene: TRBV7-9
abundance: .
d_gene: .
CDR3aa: CASSLRDKTGLETQYF
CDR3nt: TGTGCCAGCAGCTTAAGGGATAAAACAGGTCTAGAGACCCAGTACTTC

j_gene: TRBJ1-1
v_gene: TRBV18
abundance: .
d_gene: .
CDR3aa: CASSPTQANTEAFF
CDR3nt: TGTGCCAGCTCACCAACCCAGGCGAACACTGAAGCTTTCTTT

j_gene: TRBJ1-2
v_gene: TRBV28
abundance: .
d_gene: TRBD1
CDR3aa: CASRSAGTGAYGYTF
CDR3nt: TGTGCCAGCAGGTCTGCCGGGACAGGGGCCTATGGCTACACCTTC

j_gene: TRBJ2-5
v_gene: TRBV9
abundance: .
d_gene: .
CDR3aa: CASSVVKETQYF
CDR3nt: TGTGCCAGCAGCGTAGTTAAGGAGACCCAGTACTTC

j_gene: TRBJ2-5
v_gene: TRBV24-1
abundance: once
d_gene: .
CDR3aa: CATSERQGGYETQYF
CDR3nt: TGTGCCACCAGTGAAAGACAGGGAGGTTACGAGACCCAGTACTTC

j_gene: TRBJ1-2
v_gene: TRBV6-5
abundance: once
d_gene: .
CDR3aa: CASSYTPTVSSGYTF
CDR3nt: TGTGCCAGCAGTTATACCCCTACAGTTTCTAGCGGCTACACCTTC

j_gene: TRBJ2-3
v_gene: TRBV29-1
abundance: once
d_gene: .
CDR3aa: CSVRGEGLTDTQYF
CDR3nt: TGCAGCGTTAGGGGGGAGGGCCTCACAGATACGCAGTATTTT

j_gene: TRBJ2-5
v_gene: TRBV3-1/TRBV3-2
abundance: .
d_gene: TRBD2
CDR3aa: CASSPTAGGTQYF
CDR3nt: TGTGCCAGCAGCCCAACCGCGGGGGGCACCCAGTACTTC

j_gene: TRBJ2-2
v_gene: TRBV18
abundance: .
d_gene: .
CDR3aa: CASSPRAENTGELFF
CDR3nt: TGTGCCAGCTCACCCCGGGCAGAGAACACCGGGGAGCTGTTTTTT

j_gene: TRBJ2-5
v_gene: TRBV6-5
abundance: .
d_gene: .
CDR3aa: CASSYSGRGQETQYF
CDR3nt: TGTGCCAGCAGTTACTCTGGAAGAGGCCAAGAGACCCAGTACTTC

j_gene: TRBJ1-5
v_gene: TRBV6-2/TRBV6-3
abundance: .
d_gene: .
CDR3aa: CASSQMGGHQPQHF
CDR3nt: TGTGCCAGCAGTCAGATGGGGGGGCATCAGCCCCAGCATTTT

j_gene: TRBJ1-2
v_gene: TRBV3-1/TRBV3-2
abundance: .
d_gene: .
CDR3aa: CASSPVLRPRYGYTF
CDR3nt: TGTGCCAGCAGCCCCGTGTTGAGACCGCGATATGGCTACACCTTC

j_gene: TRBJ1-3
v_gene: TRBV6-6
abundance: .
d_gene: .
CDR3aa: CASSPPGQPPPDFSGNTIYF
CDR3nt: TGTGCCAGCAGTCCCCCCGGACAGCCGCCCCCGGACTTCTCTGGAAACACCATATATTTT

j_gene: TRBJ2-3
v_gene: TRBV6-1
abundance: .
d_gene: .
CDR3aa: CASSDSQPPGTQYF
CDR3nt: TGTGCCAGCAGTGACAGCCAACCCCCCGGTACGCAGTATTTT

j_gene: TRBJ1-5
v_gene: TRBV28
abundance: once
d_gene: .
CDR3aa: CASSLLSGGQPQHF
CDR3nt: TGTGCCAGCAGTTTGCTCTCGGGAGGTCAGCCCCAGCATTTT

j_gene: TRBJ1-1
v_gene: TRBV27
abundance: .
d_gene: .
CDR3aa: CASGTTVQTEAFF
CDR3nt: TGTGCCAGCGGGACGACAGTCCAGACTGAAGCTTTCTTT

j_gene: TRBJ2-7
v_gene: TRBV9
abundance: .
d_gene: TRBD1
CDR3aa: CASSVGTGDYEQYF
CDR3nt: TGTGCCAGCAGCGTAGGGACAGGGGACTACGAGCAGTACTTC

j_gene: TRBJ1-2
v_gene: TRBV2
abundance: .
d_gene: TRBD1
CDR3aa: CASSASPGTGGSSGYTF
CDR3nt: TGTGCCAGCAGTGCCAGCCCCGGGACAGGGGGTTCTTCTGGCTACACCTTC

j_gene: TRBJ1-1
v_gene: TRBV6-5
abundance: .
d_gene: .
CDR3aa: CASSPTIHQAFF
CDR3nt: TGTGCCAGCAGTCCAACGATCCATCAAGCTTTCTTT

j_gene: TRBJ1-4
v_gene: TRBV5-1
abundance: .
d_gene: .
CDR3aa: CASSLDPSSTNEKLFF
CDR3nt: TGCGCCAGCAGCTTGGATCCGAGCTCAACTAATGAAAAACTGTTTTTT

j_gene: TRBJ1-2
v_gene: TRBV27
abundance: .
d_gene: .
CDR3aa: CASSFNGNYGYTF
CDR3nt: TGTGCCAGCAGTTTCAACGGGAACTATGGCTACACCTTC

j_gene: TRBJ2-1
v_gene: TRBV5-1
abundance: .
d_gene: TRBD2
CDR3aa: CASSLEAGGHYNEQFF
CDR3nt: TGCGCCAGCAGCTTGGAGGCGGGAGGGCACTACAATGAGCAGTTCTTC

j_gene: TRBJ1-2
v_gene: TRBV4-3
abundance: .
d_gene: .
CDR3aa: CASSQGGMHGYTF
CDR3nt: TGCGCCAGCAGCCAAGGGGGGATGCATGGCTACACCTTC

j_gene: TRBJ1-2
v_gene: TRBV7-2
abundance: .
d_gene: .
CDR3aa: CASSPHGNYGYTF
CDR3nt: TGTGCCAGCAGCCCCCATGGTAACTATGGCTACACCTTC

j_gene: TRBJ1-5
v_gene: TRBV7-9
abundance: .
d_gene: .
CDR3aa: CASSLHSGWSNQPQHF
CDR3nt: TGTGCCAGCAGCTTACATTCCGGGTGGAGCAATCAGCCCCAGCATTTT

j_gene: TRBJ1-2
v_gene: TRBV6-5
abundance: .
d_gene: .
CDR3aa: CASSYGPLFYGYTF
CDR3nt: TGTGCCAGCAGTTACGGGCCGCTTTTCTATGGCTACACCTTC

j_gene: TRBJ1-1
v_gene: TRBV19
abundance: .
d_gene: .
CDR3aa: CASSIVPSTEAFF
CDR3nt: TGTGCCAGTAGTATAGTACCGAGCACTGAAGCTTTCTTT

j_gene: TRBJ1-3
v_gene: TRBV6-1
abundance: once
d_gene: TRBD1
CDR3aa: CASSGDRGSSRGGTIYF
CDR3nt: TGTGCCAGCAGTGGGGACAGGGGGAGCTCCCGTGGTGGCACCATATATTTT

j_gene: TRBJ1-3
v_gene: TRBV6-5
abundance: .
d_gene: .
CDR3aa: CASSPGPSSGNTIYF
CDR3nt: TGTGCCAGCAGTCCAGGGCCCAGCTCTGGAAACACCATATATTTT

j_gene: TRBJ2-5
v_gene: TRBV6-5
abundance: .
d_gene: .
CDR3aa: CASRQETQYF
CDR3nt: TGTGCCAGCAGACAAGAGACCCAGTACTTC